This is a list of T cell receptor beta chains from one sample in a study of blood T cell repertoires in COVID-19. Clones were read by immunoSEQ multiplex PCR, and TCRdb kept only the in-frame ones, dropping some. The sample contains roughly 49,000 clones, 86% of which appear only once. Sequenced input: peripheral blood. These TCRs come from a man aged 80 or over with active COVID-19. The CDR3 runs from the conserved cysteine through the conserved F or W. The D gene is left open where the match is weak. Clone size is stated in some rows and not others, as once, few, many or a class when expanded.

size: .; J: TRBJ1-1; V: TRBV6-5; D: TRBD1; DNA: TGTGCCAGCAGGGGGGGACAGATGAACACTGAAGCTTTCTTT; CDR3: CASRGGQMNTEAFF
size: .; J: TRBJ2-3; V: TRBV11-2; D: .; DNA: TGTGCCAGCAGCTTCAGCTCCAGAGGGTATTTT; CDR3: CASSFSSRGYF
size: .; J: TRBJ2-7; V: TRBV7-9; D: TRBD2; DNA: TGTGCCAGCAGCTTCGAGGGGACTAGACCCTACGAGCAGTACTTC; CDR3: CASSFEGTRPYEQYF
size: .; J: TRBJ2-3; V: TRBV5-4; D: TRBD2; DNA: TGTGCCAGCAGCCCCATACTAGCGGGAGTGGATAGGCCCTACCCAGATACGCAGTATTTT; CDR3: CASSPILAGVDRPYPDTQYF
size: .; J: TRBJ2-3; V: TRBV7-9; D: .; DNA: TGTGCCAGCAGCTTGAGTCAAAGCACAGATACGCAGTATTTT; CDR3: CASSLSQSTDTQYF
size: .; J: TRBJ1-2; V: TRBV19; D: .; DNA: TGTGCCAGTAGCGGGGTCGGGAACTATGGCTACACCTTC; CDR3: CASSGVGNYGYTF
size: .; J: TRBJ2-1; V: TRBV3-1/TRBV3-2; D: TRBD2; DNA: TGTGCCAGCAGCCAACGGACTAGCGGGATAGAAGAGCAGTTCTTC; CDR3: CASSQRTSGIEEQFF
size: .; J: TRBJ1-1; V: TRBV18; D: .; DNA: TGTGCCAGCTCACCACCGACACTTGGGGGGACTGAAGCTTTCTTT; CDR3: CASSPPTLGGTEAFF
size: once; J: TRBJ1-5; V: TRBV10-3; D: .; DNA: TGTGCCACCGCAGGACTGAGCGGCAGCAATCAGCCCCAGCATTTT; CDR3: CATAGLSGSNQPQHF
size: .; J: TRBJ2-1; V: TRBV24-1; D: TRBD1; DNA: TGTGCCACCAGTGAGGGGACAGGGCGCACTGAGCAGTTCTTC; CDR3: CATSEGTGRTEQFF
size: .; J: TRBJ2-7; V: TRBV30; D: .; DNA: TGTGCCTGGCGGCGGGACAGTCTTTACGAGCAGTACTTC; CDR3: CAWRRDSLYEQYF
size: once; J: TRBJ2-7; V: TRBV18; D: TRBD2; DNA: TGTGCCAGCTCAATGCGGGCCGGGACTAGCTACTACGAGCAGTACTTC; CDR3: CASSMRAGTSYYEQYF
size: .; J: TRBJ2-5; V: TRBV18; D: TRBD1; DNA: TGTGCCAGCTCACCCACGACAGGGACCCAAGAGACCCAGTACTTC; CDR3: CASSPTTGTQETQYF
size: few; J: TRBJ2-7; V: TRBV5-6; D: TRBD1; DNA: TGTGCCAGCAGCTTGTCTTACCTACGGGACAGGGCCTACGAGCAGTACTTC; CDR3: CASSLSYLRDRAYEQYF
size: .; J: TRBJ1-6; V: TRBV5-4; D: .; DNA: TGTGCCAGCAGCCCTAAGGACGGGAGCTCCTATAATTCACCCCTCCACTTT; CDR3: CASSPKDGSSYNSPLHF
size: .; J: TRBJ1-1; V: TRBV27; D: .; DNA: TGTGCCAGCAGTTTCTTGACAGGTAACACTGAAGCTTTCTTT; CDR3: CASSFLTGNTEAFF
size: .; J: TRBJ2-7; V: TRBV9; D: TRBD1; DNA: TGTGCCAGCAGCGCCGAGACAGGGGGCGCAGATGAGCAGTACTTC; CDR3: CASSAETGGADEQYF
size: .; J: TRBJ2-5; V: TRBV9; D: .; DNA: TGTGCCAGCAGCCCCCTGTTACAGAAAGAGACCCAGTACTTC; CDR3: CASSPLLQKETQYF
size: .; J: TRBJ2-5; V: TRBV5-4; D: TRBD2; DNA: TGTGCCAGCAGCCCCGGACTAGCGGGAGGCGGAGAGACCCAGTACTTC; CDR3: CASSPGLAGGGETQYF
size: .; J: TRBJ2-5; V: TRBV5-8; D: .; DNA: TGTGCCAGCAGCTTGGAGGGGCTGCAGCAAGAGACCCAGTACTTC; CDR3: CASSLEGLQQETQYF
size: .; J: TRBJ2-2; V: TRBV7-9; D: .; DNA: TGTGCCAGCAGCTTAGGGCACGCGAACACCGGGGAGCTGTTTTTT; CDR3: CASSLGHANTGELFF
size: .; J: TRBJ1-5; V: TRBV6-5; D: .; DNA: TGTGCCAGCAGTTACTCGAGGGATCAGCCCCAGCATTTT; CDR3: CASSYSRDQPQHF
size: .; J: TRBJ1-4; V: TRBV18; D: .; DNA: TGTGCCAGCTTACGGGATTTAAATGAAAAACTGTTTTTT; CDR3: CASLRDLNEKLFF
size: .; J: TRBJ2-1; V: TRBV7-3; D: TRBD2; DNA: TGTGCCAGCAGCTCCGAAGCGGGGTGGAACAATGAGCAGTTCTTC; CDR3: CASSSEAGWNNEQFF
size: .; J: TRBJ2-7; V: TRBV12-3/TRBV12-4; D: TRBD1; DNA: TGTGCCAGCAGTTTGGGACAGGGTCCCGAGCAGTACTTC; CDR3: CASSLGQGPEQYF
size: few; J: TRBJ2-7; V: TRBV28; D: .; DNA: TGTGCCAGCAGTTCCAACCTAGGAGGTTACGAGCAGTACTTC; CDR3: CASSSNLGGYEQYF
size: .; J: TRBJ2-2; V: TRBV7-7; D: TRBD1; DNA: TGTGCCAGCAGCCACGGACAGGGCAATACCGGGGAGCTGTTTTTT; CDR3: CASSHGQGNTGELFF
size: .; J: TRBJ1-5; V: TRBV6-1; D: TRBD1; DNA: TGTGCCAGCAGTGAAGCGGCAGGGACAGGGAGGAGCAATCAGCCCCAGCATTTT; CDR3: CASSEAAGTGRSNQPQHF
size: few; J: TRBJ2-3; V: TRBV14; D: TRBD2; DNA: TGTGCCAGCAGCTTGAGCGGGGGGTCAACCACAGATACGCAGTATTTT; CDR3: CASSLSGGSTTDTQYF
size: .; J: TRBJ2-7; V: TRBV6-2/TRBV6-3; D: .; DNA: TGTGCCAGCAGTGACCAGGTTGAGCAGTACTTC; CDR3: CASSDQVEQYF
size: once; J: TRBJ1-5; V: TRBV2; D: .; DNA: TGTGCCAGCAGGGGCGCAAATCAGCCCCAGCATTTT; CDR3: CASRGANQPQHF
size: .; J: TRBJ2-3; V: TRBV2; D: .; DNA: TGTGCCAGCAGTGAAGGCGGCGGGTCCCCCAGGGGAACAGATACGCAGTATTTT; CDR3: CASSEGGGSPRGTDTQYF
size: .; J: TRBJ1-6; V: TRBV3-1/TRBV3-2; D: .; DNA: TGTGCCAGCAGCCAAGCCGGCGGCCCATATTCACCCCTCCACTTT; CDR3: CASSQAGGPYSPLHF
size: .; J: TRBJ2-2; V: TRBV7-9; D: TRBD1; DNA: TGTGCCAGCAGCTTAGTGGACAGGGGCAACGGGGAGCTGTTTTTT; CDR3: CASSLVDRGNGELFF
size: .; J: TRBJ2-5; V: TRBV5-1; D: .; DNA: TGCGCCAGCAGCTTGAACTCGGGGGAAGGGGAGACCCAGTACTTC; CDR3: CASSLNSGEGETQYF
size: .; J: TRBJ2-2; V: TRBV5-6; D: .; DNA: TGTGCCAGCAGCCCGGGACTCACCACCGGGGAGCTGTTTTTT; CDR3: CASSPGLTTGELFF
size: once; J: TRBJ2-4; V: TRBV7-2; D: .; DNA: TGTGCCAGCAGCTTGAGCGGGAACATTCAGTACTTC; CDR3: CASSLSGNIQYF
size: .; J: TRBJ2-5; V: TRBV6-5; D: TRBD2; DNA: TGTGCCAGCACCCCCGGGGGGGGCGTGGGGGAGACCCAGTACTTC; CDR3: CASTPGGGVGETQYF
size: few; J: TRBJ2-1; V: TRBV7-9; D: TRBD1; DNA: TGTGCCAGCAGAGGATTTCTAGGGGGCAGAGGCAATGAGCAGTTCTTC; CDR3: CASRGFLGGRGNEQFF
size: .; J: TRBJ2-2; V: TRBV28; D: TRBD2; DNA: TGTGCCAGCAGTTTTGAAGGAGCGGGGACGAACACCGGGGAGCTGTTTTTT; CDR3: CASSFEGAGTNTGELFF
size: once; J: TRBJ2-5; V: TRBV3-1/TRBV3-2; D: TRBD2; DNA: TGTGCCAGCAGCCAAAGAACGACTAGCGGATTCGGAGAGACCCAGTACTTC; CDR3: CASSQRTTSGFGETQYF
size: .; J: TRBJ2-1; V: TRBV28; D: TRBD1; DNA: TGTGCCAGCAGTTTATATGGACAGGGATACAATGAGCAGTTCTTC; CDR3: CASSLYGQGYNEQFF
size: .; J: TRBJ2-7; V: TRBV6-2/TRBV6-3; D: TRBD2; DNA: TGTGCCAGCAGTACAGACGGGTGGACTAGCGTCTCCTACGAGCAGTACTTC; CDR3: CASSTDGWTSVSYEQYF
size: .; J: TRBJ2-5; V: TRBV18; D: TRBD2; DNA: TGTGCCAGCTCACTGACGACAGTGGGGGGGAAAGAGACCCAGTACTTC; CDR3: CASSLTTVGGKETQYF
size: .; J: TRBJ2-2; V: TRBV2; D: TRBD2; DNA: TGTGCCAGCGCAGAAGGACTAGCGGGGCCGACGGGTACCGGGGAGCTGTTTTTT; CDR3: CASAEGLAGPTGTGELFF
size: .; J: TRBJ2-3; V: TRBV27; D: .; DNA: TGTGCCAGCAGTTTCTCTAGCACAGATACGCAGTATTTT; CDR3: CASSFSSTDTQYF
size: .; J: TRBJ2-1; V: TRBV7-9; D: .; DNA: TGTGCCAGCAGCGGATCCGGGGAGCAGTTCTTC; CDR3: CASSGSGEQFF
size: few; J: TRBJ1-1; V: TRBV7-8; D: .; DNA: TGTGCCAGCAGCTTAGTCCGACAGGCCCTCATGAACACTGAAGCTTTCTTT; CDR3: CASSLVRQALMNTEAFF
size: .; J: TRBJ1-4; V: TRBV6-5; D: .; DNA: TGTGCCAGCAGTTCTCTTACAACTAATGAAAAACTGTTTTTT; CDR3: CASSSLTTNEKLFF
size: .; J: TRBJ1-1; V: TRBV12-3/TRBV12-4; D: TRBD1; DNA: TGTGCCAGCAGTCCGGACAGGGAGGCTTTCTTT; CDR3: CASSPDREAFF
size: once; J: TRBJ2-7; V: TRBV6-2/TRBV6-3; D: .; DNA: TGTGCCAGCAGCTCCTCCGGAGTCCATGAGCAGTACTTC; CDR3: CASSSSGVHEQYF
size: .; J: TRBJ2-7; V: TRBV6-2/TRBV6-3; D: TRBD2; DNA: TGTGCCAGCAGTTACTCTAGCGGGAGAATTTACGAGCAGTACTTC; CDR3: CASSYSSGRIYEQYF
size: .; J: TRBJ2-4; V: TRBV10-3; D: .; DNA: TGTGCCATCAGTGGAAGCCCAGCCAAAAACATTCAGTACTTC; CDR3: CAISGSPAKNIQYF
size: .; J: TRBJ1-5; V: TRBV6-6; D: .; DNA: TGTGCCAGCAGTTACTCGGAGGGGCCCCAGCATTTT; CDR3: CASSYSEGPQHF
size: .; J: TRBJ2-2; V: TRBV19; D: .; DNA: TGTGCCAGTAGGGTGGGAGACGTGAACACCGGGGAGCTGTTTTTT; CDR3: CASRVGDVNTGELFF
size: few; J: TRBJ1-2; V: TRBV6-5; D: TRBD1; DNA: TGTGCCAGCAGTACCCGGACAGGGGGGGGCTATGGCTACACCTTC; CDR3: CASSTRTGGGYGYTF
size: few; J: TRBJ2-2; V: TRBV6-6; D: .; DNA: TGTGCCAGCACCAAGAGGACAGTAGACACCGGGGAGCTGTTTTTT; CDR3: CASTKRTVDTGELFF
size: .; J: TRBJ1-5; V: TRBV12-3/TRBV12-4; D: .; DNA: TGTGCCAGCAGTTTAGGGGCTGAATCAGCCCAGCATTTT; CDR3: CASSLGAESAQHF
size: few; J: TRBJ2-1; V: TRBV5-1; D: TRBD1; DNA: TGCGCCAGCAGCAAAAACAGGGGCGGGGAGCAGTTCTTC; CDR3: CASSKNRGGEQFF
size: .; J: TRBJ2-5; V: TRBV30; D: .; DNA: TGTGCCTGGAGTGCACAAGAGACCCAGTACTTC; CDR3: CAWSAQETQYF